The 9 T cell receptor beta chains given below trace back to one sample, sequenced in a study of T cells after yellow fever vaccination. TCRdb re-called the 5' RACE reads with MiXCR, one entry per CDR3 protein. The sample includes some 320,000 distinct CDR3 sequences, roughly 4.3% of them seen just once. Sample: PBMCs, taken 15 days after the yellow fever booster vaccination. These receptor sequences come from a man in his late teens or twenties who received the YFV17D yellow fever vaccine.

This clonotype came up many times. The CDR3 DNA follows: TGTGCCAGCAGTGAACCGGGTGACACCGGGGAGCTGTTTTTT. This gives the protein CASSEPGDTGELFF. The chain uses TRBV6-1 and TRBJ2-2; D remains unclear. V lost 2 bases and J 3 bases, leaving 7 bases between the germline ends. In germline, CDR1 is MNHNS, CDR2 SASEGT. The CDR3 loop spans 14 amino acids.

Many counts were recorded for this clonotype. The chain employs TRBV4-1 and TRBJ1-1; possibly TRBD1 for D (5 bases). V was shortened by 4 bases and J by 4 bases, with 10 bases between the two germline ends. The CDR3 runs 13 residues. CDR1 MGHRA and CDR2 YSYEKL come from the germline V gene. DNA of the CDR3: TGCGCCAGCAGCCGAGTGGGGGGCACTGAAGCTTTCTTT. Encoded protein: CASSRVGGTEAFF.

This clonotype showed up just a few times. The gene calls are TRBV5-5 and TRBJ1-2; D gene uncertain. Germline CDR1 reads SGHKS; CDR2 reads YYEKEE (reference sequence). V lost 6 bases and J lost 4, with 16 bases in between. The CDR3 runs 14 residues. This CDR3 is CASTTTVGSYGYTF. CDR3 DNA: TGTGCCAGCACCACGACGGTAGGGTCCTATGGCTACACCTTC.

This clonotype was seen a few times. The rearrangement links TRBV7-9 to TRBJ2-1; unclear D gene. Trimming shortened V by 1 base and J by 12 bases, and 22 bases separated the two germline ends. In germline, CDR1 is SEHNR, CDR2 FQNEAQ (reference sequence). The CDR3 has 16 amino acids. Written as DNA, the CDR3 is TGTGCCAGCAGCTTAGACGGGCTCGATCTGCCCGCCGGGCAGTTCTTC. This encodes CASSLDGLDLPAGQFF.

This clonotype was counted only a few times. This chain uses TRBV5-1 with TRBJ2-2; no reliable D call. Trimming cost V 2 bases and J 5 bases, with 13 bases left between them. Per the germline V gene, CDR1 is SGHRS and CDR2 is YFSETQ. This CDR3 comprises 15 residues. The CDR3 DNA sequence: TGCGCCAGCAGCTTCCCCCAGAGAACAACCGGGGAGCTGTTTTTT. This translates into CASSFPQRTTGELFF.

This clonotype was detected many times. The J gene is TRBJ2-2, the V gene TRBV20-1; D uncertain. Per germline, CDR1 DFQATT and CDR2 SNEGSKA (reference sequence). The CDR3 is 13 residues long. V gave up 3 bases and J gave up 4 bases, with 9 bases separating them. The CDR3 bases are TGCAGTGCTAGTTCGGACCGCACCGGGGAGCTGTTTTTT. Its protein is CSASSDRTGELFF.

This chain connects TRBV5-1 to TRBJ1-5, with a tentative D call TRBD1 (5 bases). V shed 4 bases and J shed 9 bases, with 20 bases lying between them. CDR1 and CDR2 from the germline V gene are SGHRS and YFSETQ. The CDR3 has 15 residues. The CDR3 loop reads CASSPGEGPGMPQHF. The CDR3 DNA sequence: TGCGCCAGCAGCCCGGGGGAGGGGCCGGGGATGCCCCAGCATTTT.

V usage is TRBV5-1 and J usage is TRBJ1-1, with D possibly TRBD1 on 6 matching bases. V lost 4 bases to trimming and J lost 1 base, with 29 bases between them. The germline V gene encodes CDR1 SGHRS and CDR2 YFSETQ. The CDR3 is made up of 20 amino acids. This CDR3 is CASSGTTPGHVTSANTEAFF. DNA of the CDR3: TGCGCCAGCAGCGGAACAACCCCGGGACATGTCACGTCGGCGAACACTGAAGCTTTCTTT.

The chain employs TRBV18 and TRBJ2-7; D gene unclear. V lost 6 bases and J 0 bases, leaving 21 bases between the germline ends. The CDR3 is made up of 17 amino acids. Looked up from germline, CDR1 is KGHSH and CDR2 is LQKENI. The CDR3 sequence is CASSPPMGVSGSYEQYF. CDR3 DNA: TGTGCCAGCTCTCCTCCGATGGGTGTCTCCGGCTCCTACGAGCAGTACTTC.